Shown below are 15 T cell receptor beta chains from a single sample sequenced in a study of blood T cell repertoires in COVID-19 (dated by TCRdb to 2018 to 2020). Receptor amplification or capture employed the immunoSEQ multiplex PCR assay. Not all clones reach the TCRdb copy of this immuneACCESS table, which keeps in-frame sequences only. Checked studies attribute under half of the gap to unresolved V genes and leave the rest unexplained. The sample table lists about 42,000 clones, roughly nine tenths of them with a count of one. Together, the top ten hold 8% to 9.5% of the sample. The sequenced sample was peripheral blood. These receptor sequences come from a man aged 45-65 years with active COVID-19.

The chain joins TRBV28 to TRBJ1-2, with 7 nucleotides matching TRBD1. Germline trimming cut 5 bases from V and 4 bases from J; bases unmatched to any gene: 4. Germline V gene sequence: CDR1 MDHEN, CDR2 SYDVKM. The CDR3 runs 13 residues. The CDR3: CASSTGTAYGYTF. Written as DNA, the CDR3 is TGTGCCAGCAGTACAGGGACAGCCTATGGCTACACCTTC.

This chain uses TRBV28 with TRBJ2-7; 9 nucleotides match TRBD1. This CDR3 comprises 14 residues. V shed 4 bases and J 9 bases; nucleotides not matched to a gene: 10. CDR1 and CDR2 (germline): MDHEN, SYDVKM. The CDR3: CASSSPGTGSRQYF. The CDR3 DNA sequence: TGTGCCAGCAGTTCCCCCGGGACAGGGTCCAGGCAGTACTTC.

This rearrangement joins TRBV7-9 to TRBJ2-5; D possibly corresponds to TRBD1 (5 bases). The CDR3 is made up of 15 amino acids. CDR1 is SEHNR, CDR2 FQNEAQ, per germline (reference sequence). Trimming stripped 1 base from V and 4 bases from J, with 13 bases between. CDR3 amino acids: CASSLVQGLLETQYF. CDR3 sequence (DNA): TGTGCCAGCAGCTTAGTTCAGGGCCTGTTAGAGACCCAGTACTTC.

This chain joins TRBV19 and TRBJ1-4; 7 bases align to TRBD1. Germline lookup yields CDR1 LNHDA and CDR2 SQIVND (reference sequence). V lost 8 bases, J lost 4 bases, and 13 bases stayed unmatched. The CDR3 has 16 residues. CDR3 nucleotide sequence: TGTGCCAGTGGGATTGAGACGGGACAGATTAATGAAAAACTGTTTTTT. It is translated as CASGIETGQINEKLFF.

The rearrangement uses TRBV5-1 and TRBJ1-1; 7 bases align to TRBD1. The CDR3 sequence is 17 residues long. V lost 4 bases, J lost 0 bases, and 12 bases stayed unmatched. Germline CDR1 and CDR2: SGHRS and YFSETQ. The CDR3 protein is CASSLRQGGDMNTEAFF. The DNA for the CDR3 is TGCGCCAGCAGCCTGCGACAGGGTGGGGATATGAACACTGAAGCTTTCTTT.

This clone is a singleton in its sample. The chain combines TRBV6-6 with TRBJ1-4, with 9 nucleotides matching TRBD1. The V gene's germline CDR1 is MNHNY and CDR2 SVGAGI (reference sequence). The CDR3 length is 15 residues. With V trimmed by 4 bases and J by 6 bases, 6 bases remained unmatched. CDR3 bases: TGTGCCAGCAGTTCTGCACAGGGGGCTCATGAAAAACTGTTTTTT. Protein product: CASSSAQGAHEKLFF.

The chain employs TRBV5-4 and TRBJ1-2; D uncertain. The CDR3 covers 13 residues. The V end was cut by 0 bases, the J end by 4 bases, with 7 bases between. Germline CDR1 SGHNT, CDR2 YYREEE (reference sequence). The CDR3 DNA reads TGTGCCAGCAGCTTGGACCGGGTCTATGGCTACACCTTC. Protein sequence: CASSLDRVYGYTF.

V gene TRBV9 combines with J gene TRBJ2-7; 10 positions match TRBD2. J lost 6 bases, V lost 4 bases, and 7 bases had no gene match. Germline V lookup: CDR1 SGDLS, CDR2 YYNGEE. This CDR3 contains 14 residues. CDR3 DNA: TGTGCCAGCAGCTTCAGCGGGAGGGATGCCGAGCAGTACTTC. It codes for CASSFSGRDAEQYF.

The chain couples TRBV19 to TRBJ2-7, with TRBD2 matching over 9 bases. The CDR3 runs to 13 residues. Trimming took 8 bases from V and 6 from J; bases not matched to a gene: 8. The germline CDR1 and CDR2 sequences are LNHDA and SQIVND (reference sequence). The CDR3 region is CASSGTSISEQYF. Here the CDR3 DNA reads TGTGCCAGTTCCGGGACTAGCATCTCCGAGCAGTACTTC.

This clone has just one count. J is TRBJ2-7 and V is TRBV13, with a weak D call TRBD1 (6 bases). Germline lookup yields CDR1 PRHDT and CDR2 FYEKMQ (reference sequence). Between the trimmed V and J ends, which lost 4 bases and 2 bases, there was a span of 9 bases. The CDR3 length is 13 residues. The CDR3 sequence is CASSSTGPYEQYF. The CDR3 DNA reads TGTGCCAGCAGCTCCACAGGGCCCTACGAGCAGTACTTC.

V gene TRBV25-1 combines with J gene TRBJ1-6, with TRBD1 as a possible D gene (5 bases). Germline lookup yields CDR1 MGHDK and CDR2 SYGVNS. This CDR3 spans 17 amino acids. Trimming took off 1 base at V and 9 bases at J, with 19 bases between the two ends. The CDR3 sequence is CASSEFGGSASGSPLHF. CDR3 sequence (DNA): TGTGCCAGCAGTGAATTCGGGGGTTCTGCATCAGGTTCACCCCTCCACTTT.

Written as DNA, the CDR3 is TGTGCCAGTAGTAACGGGGGGGACACCGGGGAGCTGTTTTTT. It codes for CASSNGGDTGELFF. This chain connects TRBV19 to TRBJ2-2; 8 nucleotides match TRBD2. V gave up 4 bases and J gave up 3 bases; unmatched junction bases: 1. CDR1 LNHDA and CDR2 SQIVND come from the germline V gene (reference sequence). The CDR3 is 14 amino acids.

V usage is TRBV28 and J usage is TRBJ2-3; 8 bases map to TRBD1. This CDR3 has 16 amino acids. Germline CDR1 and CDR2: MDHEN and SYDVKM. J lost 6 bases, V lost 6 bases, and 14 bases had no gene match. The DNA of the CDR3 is TGTGCCAGCAGATCCCAAGGGACAGGTTACACGGATACGCAGTATTTT. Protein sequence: CASRSQGTGYTDTQYF.

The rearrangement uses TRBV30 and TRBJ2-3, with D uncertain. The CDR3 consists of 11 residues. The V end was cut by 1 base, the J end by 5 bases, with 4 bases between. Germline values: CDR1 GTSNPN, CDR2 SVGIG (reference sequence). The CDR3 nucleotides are TGTGCCTGGAGTGGACTAGATACGCAGTATTTT. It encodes CAWSGLDTQYF.

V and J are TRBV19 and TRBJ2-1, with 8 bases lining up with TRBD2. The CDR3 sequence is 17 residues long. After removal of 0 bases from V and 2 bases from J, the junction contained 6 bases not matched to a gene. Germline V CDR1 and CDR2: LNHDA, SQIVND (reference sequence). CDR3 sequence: CASSIDRGSGTYNEQFF. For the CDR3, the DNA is TGTGCCAGTAGTATAGATCGGGGTAGCGGGACCTACAATGAGCAGTTCTTC. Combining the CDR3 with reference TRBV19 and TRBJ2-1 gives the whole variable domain DGGITQSPKYLFRKEGQNVTLSCEQNLNHDAMYWYRQDPGQGLRLIYYSQIVNDFQKGDIAEGYSVSREKKESFPLTVTSAQKNPTAFYLCASSIDRGSGTYNEQFFGPGTRLTVL.